A selection of T cell receptor beta chains follows, all from one sample in a study of blood T cell repertoires in COVID-19. Data came from immunoSEQ multiplex PCR; TCRdb stores just in-frame clones and leaves some out. The profile covers around 300,000 clones, with approximately 88% appearing a single time and 4% taken by the ten largest. Sequenced material: peripheral blood. All receptors derive from a woman between 45 and 60 years old with active or convalescent COVID-19. Both conserved end residues are part of each CDR3. D genes are given only for firm matches. Only part of the rows carry a size: once, few, many, or a class if the clone is expanded.

j_call clone_size d_call v_call cdr3_nt cdr3_aa
TRBJ2-2 NA TRBD2 TRBV5-8 TGTGCCAACGCCTGGGGGGGGACGGTAAACACCGGGGAGCTGTTTTTT CANAWGGTVNTGELFF
TRBJ2-7 NA TRBD1 TRBV5-1 TGCGCCAGCAGCTTGGCCGCGACAGGGCATGGCGAGCAGTACTTC CASSLAATGHGEQYF
TRBJ2-3 NA NA TRBV4-3 TGCGCCAGCAGCCAAGTGAGCGGCACAGATACGCAGTATTTT CASSQVSGTDTQYF
TRBJ1-2 NA TRBD1 TRBV18 TGTGCCAGCTCACCAGGCGCCGGGACAGACTACGTGGGGGGCTACACCTTC CASSPGAGTDYVGGYTF
TRBJ1-2 NA NA TRBV9 TGTGCCAGCAGCCCAGCCCCTCTCAATCAGGGTCTAAGCTATGGCTACACCTTC CASSPAPLNQGLSYGYTF
TRBJ2-3 NA TRBD2 TRBV7-6 TGTGCCAGCAGGACCGGGGGGGCCGGCACAGATACGCAGTATTTT CASRTGGAGTDTQYF
TRBJ2-3 once TRBD1 TRBV5-1 TGCGCCAGCAGCTTGGTTGGGACAGGGAGCACAGATACGCAGTATTTT CASSLVGTGSTDTQYF
TRBJ2-3 NA TRBD2 TRBV19 TGTGCCAGTCGCCCCCTGCGGGAGGGCACAGATACGCAGTATTTT CASRPLREGTDTQYF
TRBJ2-1 NA TRBD2 TRBV3-1/TRBV3-2 TGTGCCAGCAGCCAAGCCTTAGCGGGAGGGTACAATGAGCAGTTCTTC CASSQALAGGYNEQFF
TRBJ1-5 NA NA TRBV2 TGTGCCAGCAGTGCTGAGATAAATCAGCCCCAGCATTTT CASSAEINQPQHF
TRBJ1-6 NA NA TRBV3-1/TRBV3-2 TGTGCCAGCAGCCCCTCACAGGGACGCTCACCCCTCCACTTT CASSPSQGRSPLHF
TRBJ1-2 NA NA TRBV4-3 TGCGCCAGCAGCCAGGATGTCCCGGGACATTGGAGCTACACCTTC CASSQDVPGHWSYTF
TRBJ2-3 NA TRBD2 TRBV28 TGTGCCAGCAGTATGAGCGGGGGGGGTGCAGATACGCAGTATTTT CASSMSGGGADTQYF
TRBJ1-1 NA NA TRBV4-1 TGCGCCAGCAGCCAAGTGCGCGGGGGGACTGAAGCTTTCTTT CASSQVRGGTEAFF
TRBJ2-5 NA NA TRBV7-3 TGTGCCAGCAGCTTACGGGCGGGAGAGACCCAGTACTTC CASSLRAGETQYF
TRBJ2-1 NA TRBD2 TRBV29-1 TGCAGCGGTGGGACTAGCGGTCGCAGCTCCTACAATGAGCAGTTCTTC CSGGTSGRSSYNEQFF
TRBJ1-6 NA TRBD1 TRBV27 TGTGCCAGCAGTTCTCTTCGGACAGGGCTCCTCTTCTGGAATTCACCCCTCCACTTT CASSSLRTGLLFWNSPLHF
TRBJ2-3 NA NA TRBV4-1 TGCGCCAGCAGCCAATCACAGAGCCCAGATACGCAGTATTTT CASSQSQSPDTQYF
TRBJ2-3 few TRBD2 TRBV11-2 TGTGCCAGCAGCCGTAGCGGGGGCTACACAGATACGCAGTATTTT CASSRSGGYTDTQYF
TRBJ2-5 NA TRBD2 TRBV11-2 TGTGCCAGCAGCTTTTGGGGGGGAGAGACCCAGTACTTC CASSFWGGETQYF
TRBJ1-5 NA TRBD1 TRBV28 TGTGCCAGCAGTTCGACAGGGTGGGGTCGGCCCCAGCATTTT CASSSTGWGRPQHF
TRBJ1-4 NA NA TRBV5-1 TGCGCCAGCACCGGGGGAACTAATGAAAAACTGTTTTTT CASTGGTNEKLFF
TRBJ2-4 NA TRBD1 TRBV2 TGTGCCAGCGGGAAAGGGGGCAATAGAAACATTCAGTACTTC CASGKGGNRNIQYF
TRBJ2-1 NA NA TRBV24-1 TGTGCCACCCAGGCAGGGGTGACGCATGAGCAGTTCTTC CATQAGVTHEQFF
TRBJ2-3 NA NA TRBV7-2 TGTGCCAGCAGCTTCCAAGCGGGCGCTCTGGCAGATACGCAGTATTTT CASSFQAGALADTQYF